This T cell receptor (beta chain) originates from a study of blood T cell repertoires in COVID-19. Study-level background: T cells, B-cell-depleted T cells, or PBMCs provided the cDNA or gDNA that served as material.

Here immunoSEQ multiplex PCR was the method, and the copy in TCRdb shows in-frame clones only, minus some. This sample has fewer than 40,000 clones, with about four fifths found just once. The germline gives CDR1 MGHDK, CDR2 SYGVNS. J lost 5 bases, V lost 1 base, and 9 bases had no gene match. The CDR3 is 16 residues long. The sample taken for sequencing was peripheral blood. The source is an elderly man with active or convalescent COVID-19. The chain links TRBV25-1 to TRBJ2-3, with 7 bases fitting TRBD2. CDR3 in amino acids: CASSEFVGGPVDTQYF. CDR3 DNA: TGTGCCAGCAGTGAATTTGTGGGAGGGCCTGTAGATACGCAGTATTTT. The variable domain in full, with the rest retrieved from reference TRBV25-1 and TRBJ2-3, is EADIYQTPRYLVIGTGKKITLECSQTMGHDKMYWYQQDPGMELHLIHYSYGVNSTEKGDLSSESTVSRIRTEHFPLTLESARPSHTSQYLCASSEFVGGPVDTQYFGPGTRLTVL.